The 6 T cell receptor beta chains below were found in one sample sequenced in a study of blood T cell repertoires in COVID-19. Measured with immunoSEQ multiplex PCR; TCRdb has only the in-frame clones, and not every one. This sample has 300,000 to 400,000 clones, with 80% to 90% found just once. Sequenced sample: peripheral blood. These receptors all come from a woman aged 45-65 years who had recovered from COVID-19.

This chain joins TRBV19 and TRBJ2-7; D perhaps matches TRBD1 (6 bases). The germline V gene encodes CDR1 LNHDA and CDR2 SQIVND (reference sequence). Trimming removed 9 bases at V and 7 bases at J, with 13 bases between. The CDR3 covers 11 residues. The CDR3 loop reads CASRGAAEQYF. For the CDR3, the DNA is TGTGCCAGCAGGGGCGCGGCGGAGCAGTACTTC.

The chain employs TRBV21-1 and TRBJ1-2; TRBD1, the D gene given by the table, was not confirmed from the DNA. TRBV21-1 is annotated as a pseudogene. CDR3 length: 14 residues. The CDR3 reads CASSKWYTGYGYTF. The CDR3 region has the DNA TGTGCCAGCAGCAAGTGGTACACAGGCTATGGCTACACCTTC.

This rearrangement joins TRBV7-9 to TRBJ1-4, with a tentative D call TRBD1 (5 bases). V lost 5 bases and J lost 4, with 20 bases in between. This CDR3 is 17 amino acids long. The germline V gene has CDR1 SEHNR and CDR2 FQNEAQ (reference sequence). CDR3 region: CASSESGTLKYNEKLFF. The CDR3 DNA sequence: TGTGCCAGCAGCGAATCAGGGACTCTCAAATATAATGAAAAACTGTTTTTT.

V gene TRBV4-2 combines with J gene TRBJ2-7; 7 bases align to TRBD2. The V gene end was trimmed by 1 base and the J gene end by 3 bases; junction bases not matched to a gene: 12. The CDR3 sequence is 17 residues long. In germline, CDR1 is LGHNA, CDR2 YNFKEQ. This CDR3 is CASSQGSGREINYEQYF. For the CDR3, the DNA is TGTGCCAGCAGCCAAGGATCGGGGCGGGAGATAAACTACGAGCAGTACTTC.

This clone was recorded once. The rearrangement links TRBV9 to TRBJ2-3, with 12 bases aligning to TRBD2. CDR1 and CDR2 from the germline V gene are SGDLS and YYNGEE. The CDR3 has 18 amino acids. Germline trimming cut 0 bases from V and 2 bases from J; bases unmatched to any gene: 7. CDR3 in DNA: TGTGCCAGCAGCGTAGGCGGACTAGCGGGACTATACACAGATACGCAGTATTTT. Its translation: CASSVGGLAGLYTDTQYF.

The genes are TRBV27 and TRBJ1-5; the match to TRBD1 covers 8 bases. The germline V gene has CDR1 MNHEY and CDR2 SMNVEV (reference sequence). Trimming cost V 5 bases and J 3 bases; bases outside gene matches: 9. This CDR3 spans 16 amino acids. The CDR3, as DNA: TGTGCCAGCAGTCACGACGGGACAGGATTCAATCAGCCCCAGCATTTT. Residues: CASSHDGTGFNQPQHF.